A selection of T cell receptor beta chains follows, all from one sample in a study of cytomegalovirus exposure and HLA in healthy donors. Measured with immunoSEQ multiplex PCR; TCRdb has only the in-frame clones, and not every one. The sample includes under 200,000 clones. Sequenced material: PBMCs. These receptors were taken from a man in his thirties or forties in good health and CMV-seronegative. The CDR3 runs from the conserved cysteine through the conserved F or W.

J gene	V gene	CDR3 protein
TRBJ2-1	TRBV27	CASRPGGAYNEQFF
TRBJ2-1	TRBV11-2	CASSLVYRQGGNEQFF
TRBJ1-4	TRBV7-2	CASSPGRTLRDEKLFF
TRBJ1-6	TRBV5-6	CASSGNRASSYNSPLHF
TRBJ1-5	TRBV21-1	CASSPRTDATSNQPQHF
TRBJ1-5	TRBV28	CASSPFRTGGFEPQHF
TRBJ2-7	TRBV7-2	CASSSGLAGGPSSYEQYF
TRBJ1-4	TRBV27	CASSFRRRGWAEKLFF
TRBJ2-1	TRBV6-1	CASSDLGNEQFF
TRBJ2-6	TRBV11-3	CASSLQGAGSGANVLTF
TRBJ1-2	TRBV6-5	CASSYLSSGAYGYTF
TRBJ1-2	TRBV5-1	CASSDGQGSAGYTF
TRBJ1-2	TRBV6-5	CASSSFTGGDYGYTF
TRBJ1-5	TRBV13	CASSTMSGNQPQHF
TRBJ2-2	TRBV5-4	CASSLSYGNTGELFF
TRBJ2-5	TRBV27	CASSLRARGLQETQYF
TRBJ1-1	TRBV7-9	CASSLSAGLSTEAFF
TRBJ1-4	TRBV7-7	CASSLRPGGNEKLFF
TRBJ1-2	TRBV29-1	CSVEDSVGDGGYTF
TRBJ2-4	TRBV6-5	CASSYGGGMENIQYF
TRBJ1-5	TRBV19	CASSATQRYSNQPQHF
TRBJ1-2	TRBV5-1	CASSAAGTYGYTF
TRBJ2-1	TRBV19	CASSIVTTSGADRQFF
TRBJ2-3	TRBV7-2	CASSFVAGSTDTQYF
TRBJ1-2	TRBV28	CASSLPGGSGYTF
TRBJ2-7	TRBV19	CASSSTGTYEQYF
TRBJ2-2	TRBV7-3	CASSSLSGRSNTGELFF
TRBJ1-5	TRBV5-1	CASSLEGQHSNQPQHF
TRBJ1-1	TRBV30	CAWSDPNRGDFF
TRBJ1-5	TRBV6-1	CASRGTVLSNQPQHF
TRBJ1-2	TRBV28	CASRLIGTGLGYTF
TRBJ2-7	TRBV7-9	CASSRTGLDEQYF
TRBJ1-2	TRBV27	CASNAGGDPNYGYTF
TRBJ2-1	TRBV5-1	CASSDAAGSKDEQFF
TRBJ2-1	TRBV15	CATSPGQGYNEQFF
TRBJ1-1	TRBV7-9	CASSSPQGANTEAFF
TRBJ2-1	TRBV5-1	CASSLLAGGPNEQFF
TRBJ2-3	TRBV5-1	CASSETGGITDTQYF
TRBJ2-1	TRBV27	CASSLKLAGYYNEQFF
TRBJ2-6	TRBV11-3	CASSQLSSGANVLTF
TRBJ2-7	TRBV7-9	CASSSTGYDLRQYF
TRBJ2-3	TRBV4-1	CASSQEQGVGGDTQYF
TRBJ1-5	TRBV28	CASSFRGGNQPQHF
TRBJ2-7	TRBV5-6	CASSLETSGLTPYEQYF
TRBJ2-3	TRBV11-2	CASSGERVLDTQYF
TRBJ1-2	TRBV7-9	CASSLEGTGAGYGYTF
TRBJ2-1	TRBV10-1	CASSESTPVEQFF
TRBJ1-3	TRBV7-9	CASSLTGEGGNTIYF